This passage covers 19 T cell receptor beta chains from one sample sequenced in a study of cytomegalovirus exposure and HLA in healthy donors. Clones were read by immunoSEQ multiplex PCR, and TCRdb kept only the in-frame ones, dropping some. Here the sample spans approximately 190,000 clones, 75% to 85% being singletons. Sequencing input: PBMCs. These receptors all come from a woman aged 25 to 39 in good health and CMV-seropositive.

V is TRBV27 and J is TRBJ2-3, with 14 nucleotides matching TRBD2. CDR3 length: 17 residues. CDR1 is MNHEY, CDR2 SMNVEV, per germline (reference sequence). Trimming removed 3 bases from V and 3 bases from J; junction bases left unmatched: 5. This chain's CDR3 is CASSFLTSGRGTDTQYF. CDR3 coding DNA: TGTGCCAGCAGTTTCTTGACTAGCGGGAGGGGAACAGATACGCAGTATTTT.

The chain has TRBV28 and TRBJ1-5; a weak D match, TRBD1 (6 bases). CDR3 length equals 14 residues. CDR1 and CDR2 (germline): MDHEN, SYDVKM. CDR3 amino acids: CAGRRGGSNQPQHF. The CDR3 DNA follows: TGTGCAGGGAGGCGGGGGGGCTCCAATCAGCCCCAGCATTTT.

J is TRBJ2-7 and V is TRBV7-2; D might be TRBD2 (6 bases). Germline CDR1 is SGHTA and CDR2 is FQGNSA. CDR3 length equals 15 residues. With 1 base removed from V and 7 bases from J, the gap between germline ends came to 17 bases. The CDR3 DNA reads TGTGCCAGCAGCTTAGGGGACTGGGGCCTAGAGGAGCAGTACTTC. Its protein product is CASSLGDWGLEEQYF.

The CDR3 reads CASSPGTSGSISEQFF. The CDR3 DNA is TGCGCCAGCAGCCCAGGGACTAGCGGGAGTATCAGTGAGCAGTTCTTC. This chain joins TRBV5-1 and TRBJ2-1; 14 bases are shared with TRBD2. Germline trimming cut 4 bases from V and 9 bases from J; bases unmatched to any gene: 9. CDR3 length equals 16 residues. Germline V gene data show CDR1 as SGHRS and CDR2 as YFSETQ.

J is TRBJ2-1 and V is TRBV5-6; the match to TRBD2 covers 7 bases. In germline, CDR1 is SGHDT, CDR2 YYEEEE. V was clipped by 5 bases and J by 14 bases; unmatched bases: 13. The CDR3 length is 13 residues. The CDR3 nucleotides read TGTGCCAGCAGATCGGGACTAACGGGCACCGAGTTCTTC. It encodes CASRSGLTGTEFF.

This chain uses TRBV12-5 with TRBJ2-1; D is possibly TRBD2 (6 bases). Germline V CDR1 and CDR2: LGHNT, FRNRAP. Trimming left V 5 bases short and J 9 bases short, with 14 bases between. This CDR3 has 13 residues. The CDR3 is CASGGGTRVEQFF. The CDR3 nucleotides are TGTGCTAGTGGTGGCGGGACCCGTGTTGAGCAGTTCTTC.

This rearrangement joins TRBV9 to TRBJ2-2; 10 bases line up with TRBD1. J lost 7 bases, V lost 2 bases, and 5 bases had no gene match. This CDR3 has 15 amino acids. Germline values: CDR1 SGDLS, CDR2 YYNGEE. In DNA, the CDR3 is TGTGCCAGCAGCGTTGCAGGGACAGGGGTCGGGGAGCTGTTTTTT. Protein sequence: CASSVAGTGVGELFF.

V and J are TRBV11-2 and TRBJ2-1; 14 nucleotides match TRBD2. CDR3 length: 16 residues. Germline CDR1 is SGHAT and CDR2 is FQNNGV. Losses at the gene ends were 4 bases for V and 7 bases for J; bases not matched to a gene: 6. The DNA for the CDR3 is TGTGCCAGCAGCTGGAGACTAGCGGGAGGGCCTAATGAGCAGTTCTTC. It codes for CASSWRLAGGPNEQFF.

This chain links TRBV29-1 with TRBJ1-2, with 10 bases matching TRBD1. Germline loops: CDR1 SQVTM, CDR2 ANQGSEA. CDR3 length: 13 amino acids. J gave up 5 bases and V 8 bases, and 8 bases lay outside the gene matches. CDR3 amino acids: CSFSGTGAYGYTF. The CDR3 region has the DNA TGCAGCTTTTCCGGGACAGGGGCTTATGGCTACACCTTC. Full variable domain (remainder filled in from reference TRBV29-1 and TRBJ1-2): SAVISQKPSRDICQRGTSLTIQCQVDSQVTMMFWYRQQPGQSLTLIATANQGSEATYESGFVIDKFPISRPNLTFSTLTVSNMSPEDSSIYLCSFSGTGAYGYTFGSGTRLTVV.

The rearrangement links TRBV30 to TRBJ1-2; a possible D gene is TRBD1 (6 bases). CDR1 and CDR2 from the germline V gene are GTSNPN and SVGIG (reference sequence). V lost 2 bases and J 8 bases, leaving 15 bases between the germline ends. The CDR3 is 13 residues long. The CDR3 nucleotides are TGTGCCTGGAGTACACAACAGGGTCTGGGCTACACCTTC. This translates into CAWSTQQGLGYTF.

The chain is built from TRBV7-9 and TRBJ2-7; 7 bases map to TRBD1. The CDR3 sequence is 19 residues long. V dropped 5 bases and J dropped 3; count of bases not matched to a gene: 22. Germline-derived CDR1 and CDR2 are SEHNR and FQNEAQ (reference sequence). The CDR3 DNA reads as TGTGCCAGCAGCCCGGCCGTTGGGACGTTTAACCAGGGGGTCTACGAGCAGTACTTC. It yields the protein CASSPAVGTFNQGVYEQYF.

This clone was counted between two and nine times. The chain has TRBV4-2 and TRBJ1-2; D is unresolved. The germline gives CDR1 LGHNA, CDR2 YNFKEQ. This CDR3 comprises 15 residues. Trimming stripped 0 bases from V and 2 bases from J, with 10 bases between. The CDR3, as DNA: TGTGCCAGCAGCCAAGAGCCGGGTAAGAACTATGGCTACACCTTC. Translating it yields CASSQEPGKNYGYTF.

This chain uses TRBV27 with TRBJ2-7; TRBD1 aligns across 7 bases. V lost 6 bases to trimming and J lost 7 bases; unmatched junction nucleotides: 12. CDR3 length: 14 amino acids. CDR1 is MNHEY and CDR2 is SMNVEV in the germline V gene (reference sequence). The CDR3 protein is CASSPQGSGQEQYF. The CDR3 DNA follows: TGTGCCAGCAGCCCACAGGGGTCGGGCCAAGAGCAGTACTTC.

V is TRBV10-3 and J is TRBJ2-7, with a weak D call TRBD2 (5 bases). Trimming removed 3 bases at V and 3 bases at J, with 9 bases between. CDR1 ENHRY and CDR2 SYGVKD come from the germline V gene. The CDR3 is 13 amino acids. CDR3 DNA: TGTGCCATCAGTGACGGACTTGACTACGAGCAGTACTTC. Amino acids: CAISDGLDYEQYF.

This clone was picked up one time. V and J are TRBV6-5 and TRBJ1-1, with TRBD1 as a possible D gene (6 bases). V gave up 8 bases and J gave up 6 bases, with 13 bases separating them. This CDR3 comprises 12 residues. CDR1 and CDR2 (germline): MNHEY, SVGAGI. The CDR3, as DNA: TGTGCCAGCGGGGGCAGGAGATCTGAAGCTTTCTTT. Translating it yields CASGGRRSEAFF.

V usage is TRBV29-1 and J usage is TRBJ2-7; possible D gene TRBD1, 5 bases. The CDR3 is 14 residues long. Germline values: CDR1 SQVTM, CDR2 ANQGSEA. The V gene lost 7 bases and the J gene lost 0 bases, with 16 bases spanning the gap. CDR3 in DNA: TGCAGCGCCTTGACCAGGGCCGACTCCTACGAGCAGTACTTC. It encodes CSALTRADSYEQYF.

The chain joins TRBV9 to TRBJ1-3, with D uncertain. The CDR3 is 15 amino acids. The germline V gene has CDR1 SGDLS and CDR2 YYNGEE. V lost 3 bases and J 0 bases, leaving 10 bases between the germline ends. The CDR3 bases are TGTGCCAGCAGCGCGCGGCACAACTCTGGAAACACCATATATTTT. Its protein is CASSARHNSGNTIYF. The variable domain in full, with the rest retrieved from reference TRBV9 and TRBJ1-3, is DSGVTQTPKHLITATGQRVTLRCSPRSGDLSVYWYQQSLDQGLQFLIQYYNGEERAKGNILERFSAQQFPDLHSELNLSSLELGDSALYFCASSARHNSGNTIYFGEGSWLTVV.

This clone showed up just a few times. V is TRBV19 and J is TRBJ1-2, with D tentatively TRBD1 (6 bases). V was trimmed by 7 bases and J by 4 bases, leaving 13 bases between them. The CDR3 is 13 amino acids. CDR1 LNHDA and CDR2 SQIVND come from the germline V gene (reference sequence). The CDR3 DNA is TGTGCCAGTAATTCAGGGGCCTTCTATGGCTACACCTTC. It yields the protein CASNSGAFYGYTF.

This clone was found once. The chain recombines TRBV5-6 with TRBJ2-7, with a tentative D call TRBD1 (6 bases). CDR3 length equals 14 residues. In germline, CDR1 is SGHDT, CDR2 YYEEEE. The germline V and J ends were trimmed by 4 bases and 2 bases, with 13 bases remaining between them. CDR3 residues: CASSLRTDTYEQYF. As DNA, the CDR3 is TGTGCCAGCAGCCTTCGGACAGATACCTACGAGCAGTACTTC.